One and the same sample provided the 17 T cell receptor beta chains below, sequenced in a study of blood T cell repertoires in COVID-19. Repertoires were generated with immunoSEQ multiplex PCR, while TCRdb's copy carries only in-frame clones and drops some. Among a few hundred thousand clones listed, around 89% were seen once. Input material: PBMCs or T cells enriched from blood (not recorded which). All receptors come from a young man who had recovered from COVID-19.

This rearrangement joins TRBV21-1 to TRBJ1-1; TRBD1 reflects the table's D call only, with no check against the DNA. TRBV21-1 represents a pseudogene. The CDR3 has 13 residues. In DNA form, the CDR3 reads TGTGCCAGCAGCCAAGACAGGAACACTGAAGCTTTCTTT. Its protein product is CASSQDRNTEAFF.

The V and J genes are TRBV10-3 and TRBJ1-2, with TRBD1 as a possible D gene (6 bases). CDR1 is ENHRY and CDR2 is SYGVKD in the germline V gene. V dropped 1 base and J dropped 4 bases, with 16 bases sitting between them. The CDR3 runs to 16 residues. The CDR3 reads CAISELDRGEFYGYTF. CDR3 coding DNA: TGTGCCATCAGTGAGTTGGACAGAGGGGAATTCTATGGCTACACCTTC.

Only a few counts were recorded for this clone. The V call is TRBV6-5, the J call TRBJ1-5; D gene ambiguous. Germline CDR1 is MNHEY and CDR2 is SVGAGI. V gave up 3 bases and J gave up 4 bases, with 13 bases separating them. CDR3 length: 15 residues. The CDR3 bases are TGTGCCAGCAGTTATGCCCGAGAGGTAAATCAGCCCCAGCATTTT. Translated: CASSYAREVNQPQHF.

This chain uses TRBV30 with TRBJ2-7, with TRBD1 identical over 8 bases. Germline-derived CDR1 and CDR2 are GTSNPN and SVGIG (reference sequence). Trimming cost V 2 bases and J 2 bases; bases outside gene matches: 5. This CDR3 spans 14 amino acids. The DNA for the CDR3 is TGTGCCTGGAGTCCGGGGACAGGAACCTACGAGCAGTACTTC. Residues: CAWSPGTGTYEQYF.

This rearrangement joins TRBV11-2 to TRBJ1-1; possible D gene TRBD1, 6 bases. V was trimmed by 4 bases and J by 3 bases, leaving 9 bases between them. CDR1 is SGHAT and CDR2 is FQNNGV in the germline V gene. The length of the CDR3 is 13 residues. The CDR3 region has the DNA TGTGCCAGCAGCTCCAGGGGAGACACTGAAGCTTTCTTT. Protein product: CASSSRGDTEAFF.

This clone was detected only once. The chain uses TRBV5-5 and TRBJ2-3; D may be TRBD1 (8 bases). This CDR3 has 15 amino acids. V was cut by 2 bases and J by 7 bases, with 17 bases left in between. CDR1 is SGHKS, CDR2 YYEKEE, per germline (reference sequence). The CDR3 sequence: CASSLLDREGNTQYF. The CDR3 DNA is TGTGCCAGCAGCTTACTGGACAGGGAGGGTAATACGCAGTATTTT.

CDR3 loop: CAWSGPGQGTGANVLTF. The CDR3 DNA reads TGTGCCTGGAGCGGCCCGGGACAGGGGACCGGGGCCAACGTCCTGACTTTC. V is TRBV30 and J is TRBJ2-6; TRBD1 matches at 10 bases. V lost 3 bases to trimming and J lost 4 bases; unmatched junction nucleotides: 9. CDR1 is GTSNPN and CDR2 is SVGIG in the germline V gene (reference sequence). The CDR3 length is 17 residues.

The chain combines TRBV28 with TRBJ1-2, with a tentative D call TRBD1 (5 bases). Trimming shortened V by 5 bases and J by 3 bases, and 13 bases separated the two germline ends. In germline, CDR1 is MDHEN, CDR2 SYDVKM. There are 14 residues in the CDR3. For the CDR3, the DNA is TGTGCCAGCAGTCCCTCCATAGGGGACTATGGCTACACCTTC. This codes for CASSPSIGDYGYTF.

The V gene is TRBV19, the J gene TRBJ1-1; D is unresolved. The CDR3 is 15 residues long. Germline lookup yields CDR1 LNHDA and CDR2 SQIVND (reference sequence). V lost 3 bases and J lost 1, with 12 bases in between. The CDR3, as DNA: TGTGCCAGTAGTATTAGTCAGGCCTCGAACACTGAAGCTTTCTTT. It codes for CASSISQASNTEAFF.

In DNA form, the CDR3 reads TGTGCCAGCAGAGTCGGACAGGGCACCTACAATGAGCAGTTCTTC. Amino acid sequence: CASRVGQGTYNEQFF. V and J are TRBV2 and TRBJ2-1, with 8 bases identical to TRBD1. Germline loops: CDR1 SNHLY, CDR2 FYNNEI. The V gene end was trimmed by 6 bases and the J gene end by 2 bases; junction bases not matched to a gene: 6. There are 15 residues in the CDR3.

The rearrangement links TRBV14 to TRBJ2-5, with 7 positions matching TRBD1. V shed 4 bases and J 3 bases; nucleotides not matched to a gene: 2. CDR1 and CDR2 from the germline V gene are SGHDN and FVKESK. The CDR3 length is 13 residues. The CDR3 sequence: CASSRQGEETQYF. The CDR3 DNA follows: TGTGCCAGCAGCCGACAGGGAGAAGAGACCCAGTACTTC.

A word on this clone: Sequence at one end of the junction differs from germline and may be a read error. The chain is built from TRBV24-1 and TRBJ2-7; 7 positions match TRBD1. Germline CDR1 KGHDR, CDR2 SFDVKD. The CDR3 extends over 15 amino acids. The DNA for the CDR3 is TGTGCCACCAGTGATACAGGGGACCTCATTTACGGGCAGTACTTC. It yields the protein CATSDTGDLIYGQYF.

This clone was detected once. V is TRBV14 and J is TRBJ2-6; 7 bases agree with TRBD2. The CDR3 sequence is 17 residues long. The V and J ends lost 1 base and 4 bases, in that order; junction bases with no gene match: 7. Germline CDR1 is SGHDN and CDR2 is FVKESK. DNA of the CDR3: TGTGCCAGCAGCCAAGCGGACCTAGCGGCCGGGGCCAACGTCCTGACTTTC. Translating it yields CASSQADLAAGANVLTF.

The V and J genes are TRBV5-1 and TRBJ2-2; 7 nucleotides align to TRBD2. The CDR3 has 15 residues. The ends lost 4 bases at V and 2 bases at J; junction bases unmatched: 5. From germline, CDR1 is SGHRS and CDR2 YFSETQ. CDR3 in DNA: TGCGCCAGCAGCGTCGGGACTACTAACACCGGGGAGCTGTTTTTT. Its protein product is CASSVGTTNTGELFF.

The chain has TRBV30 and TRBJ2-7; TRBD1 matches 7 bases. The CDR3 runs to 15 residues. J lost 2 bases, V lost 3 bases, and 10 bases had no gene match. Germline CDR1 GTSNPN, CDR2 SVGIG (reference sequence). The CDR3 bases are TGTGCCTGGAGAGACCGGGACAGAGCAACCTACGAGCAGTACTTC. Translating gives CAWRDRDRATYEQYF.

The chain joins TRBV4-3 to TRBJ2-4; 7 bases fit TRBD2. There are 18 residues in the CDR3. V dropped 0 bases and J dropped 0; count of bases not matched to a gene: 8. CDR1 and CDR2 from the germline V gene are LGHNA and YSLEER. The CDR3 loop reads CASSQDSVSGEAKNIQYF. In nucleotides, the CDR3 is TGCGCCAGCAGCCAAGACAGCGTGAGCGGGGAAGCCAAAAACATTCAGTACTTC.

The chain recombines TRBV10-3 with TRBJ2-2; D may be TRBD2 (5 bases). The ends were cut back, 7 bases at V and 0 bases at J, with 9 bases in the middle. This CDR3 contains 14 residues. Germline V gene sequence: CDR1 ENHRY, CDR2 SYGVKD. The CDR3 sequence: CAIKTGTNTGELFF. The CDR3 DNA follows: TGTGCCATCAAGACGGGAACGAACACCGGGGAGCTGTTTTTT.